This T cell receptor (beta chain) stems from a study of control samples from healthy donors and cancer patients. Profiling relied on immunoSEQ multiplex PCR, and the TCRdb table lists in-frame clones only, not all of them. The data contain 100,000 to 150,000 clones, around 92% of them singletons. Trimming removed 3 bases at V and 5 bases at J, with 17 bases between. The CDR3 has 16 amino acids. The V gene's germline CDR1 is LNHDA and CDR2 SQIVND (reference sequence). What was sequenced was PBMCs. The chain recombines TRBV19 with TRBJ2-1; no reliable D call. The sequence came from a man aged 50 to 59 with head and neck cancer. DNA for the CDR3: TGTGCCAGTAGTATCATCGGGTCTAGACCGAACAATGAGCAGTTCTTC. Translated: CASSIIGSRPNNEQFF.